The rows below give T cell receptor beta chains drawn from one sample of a study of OX40 agonist ivuxolimab in advanced cancers. Sequencing was performed with immunoSEQ multiplex PCR; in TCRdb, only in-frame clones are kept and a portion is missing. Altogether 50,000 to 70,000 clones are present, over 90% being singletons, with the ten largest covering approximately 18%. The sample in question was CD4+ or CD8+ T cells sorted from blood, obtained in a trial of the OX40 agonist ivuxolimab. All receptors come from an adult with an advanced solid tumor such as melanoma, head and neck, liver or kidney cancer. Each CDR3 is given with its conserved first and last residue. The D gene is left open where the match is weak. Rows give clone size only sometimes, using once, few, many, or a class for an expanded clone.

j_gene,abundance,v_gene,d_gene,CDR3aa,CDR3nt
TRBJ2-1,NA,TRBV7-2,NA,CASSFSTIYEQFF,TGTGCCAGCAGCTTCTCGACAATTTATGAGCAGTTCTTC
TRBJ2-7,NA,TRBV5-4,NA,CASSWEGGRREQYF,TGTGCCAGCAGCTGGGAAGGGGGGCGTAGAGAGCAGTACTTC
TRBJ2-3,NA,TRBV4-1,NA,CASSQGGGTLDTQYF,TGCGCCAGCAGCCAAGGAGGGGGTACCTTGGATACGCAGTATTTT
TRBJ2-1,once,TRBV27,NA,CASGGQRVNNEQFF,TGTGCCAGCGGGGGACAGCGGGTGAACAATGAGCAGTTCTTC
TRBJ1-5,few,TRBV19,TRBD1,CASSTIDRGQDSNQPQHF,TGTGCCAGTAGTACGATCGACAGGGGGCAGGATAGCAATCAGCCCCAGCATTTT
TRBJ2-7,NA,TRBV11-2,NA,CASSLVSQGSYEQYF,TGTGCCAGCAGCTTAGTATCACAGGGATCCTACGAGCAGTACTTC
TRBJ2-3,NA,TRBV11-2,TRBD2,CASSLEPAGAPDTQYF,TGTGCCAGCAGCTTAGAACCAGCGGGAGCTCCAGATACGCAGTATTTT
TRBJ2-5,NA,TRBV28,NA,CASSLEGPTVKTQYF,TGTGCCAGCAGTTTAGAGGGGCCTACGGTGAAGACCCAGTACTTC
TRBJ2-2,NA,TRBV7-6,NA,CASSPSLAGSGELFF,TGTGCCAGCAGCCCATCATTGGCGGGTTCCGGGGAGCTGTTTTTT
TRBJ2-7,NA,TRBV28,NA,CASIERATYEQYF,TGTGCCAGCATTGAGCGGGCCACCTACGAGCAGTACTTC
TRBJ2-7,NA,TRBV29-1,NA,CSVVASINEQYF,TGCAGCGTTGTTGCCTCAATAAACGAGCAGTACTTC
TRBJ1-4,NA,TRBV27,NA,CASSLRSANEKLFF,TGTGCCAGCAGTCTCAGATCCGCGAATGAAAAACTGTTTTTT
TRBJ2-7,NA,TRBV9,TRBD2,CASSVDGRDLPYEQYF,TGTGCCAGCAGCGTAGATGGGAGGGATCTCCCCTACGAGCAGTACTTC
TRBJ2-7,NA,TRBV27,TRBD2,CASRDSGIPYEQYF,TGTGCCAGCAGGGATAGCGGGATACCCTACGAGCAGTACTTC
TRBJ2-2,NA,TRBV9,NA,CASSAENTGELFF,TGTGCCAGCAGCGCTGAGAACACCGGGGAGCTGTTTTTT
TRBJ2-7,NA,TRBV10-1,NA,CASRDGSSYEQYF,TGCGCCAGCAGAGACGGGTCCTCCTACGAGCAGTACTTC
TRBJ2-3,NA,TRBV7-2,NA,CASSFSLGDAADTQYF,TGTGCCAGCAGCTTCTCCCTTGGGGACGCCGCAGATACGCAGTATTTT
TRBJ2-2,NA,TRBV9,TRBD2,CASSGTGTRNTGELFF,TGTGCCAGCAGCGGTACCGGGACTAGAAACACCGGGGAGCTGTTTTTT
TRBJ2-3,NA,TRBV10-1,NA,CASRIATEFRTDTQYF,TGCGCCAGCAGGATAGCCACGGAGTTCCGCACAGATACGCAGTATTTT
TRBJ2-1,NA,TRBV28,TRBD1,CASSLATGVYEQFF,TGTGCCAGCAGTTTAGCCACAGGGGTCTATGAGCAGTTCTTC
TRBJ2-1,NA,TRBV29-1,NA,CSVQLVRVRNEQFF,TGCAGCGTTCAACTCGTTCGGGTTCGGAATGAGCAGTTCTTC
TRBJ1-2,NA,TRBV27,TRBD1,CASSLSGQGAEGYTF,TGTGCCAGCAGTTTATCGGGACAGGGGGCGGAGGGCTACACCTTC
TRBJ2-7,once,TRBV28,TRBD1,CASTPLLRTGRLREQYF,TGTGCCAGCACTCCCCTACTAAGGACAGGGCGCCTTCGCGAGCAGTACTTC
TRBJ1-2,NA,TRBV6-4,NA,CASSDSREHGYTF,TGTGCCAGCAGTGATAGCAGGGAACATGGCTACACCTTC
TRBJ2-7,NA,TRBV19,TRBD2,CASSWSSGSYEQYF,TGTGCCAGTAGTTGGAGTAGCGGGAGTTACGAGCAGTACTTC
TRBJ1-5,medium-sized,TRBV21-1,NA,CASSPPLAGAYSNQPQHF,TGTGCCAGCAGCCCCCCGTTAGCGGGTGCCTATAGCAATCAGCCCCAGCATTTT
TRBJ1-1,NA,TRBV19,TRBD1,CASSGTGGTEAFF,TGTGCCAGTAGTGGGACAGGGGGGACTGAAGCTTTCTTT
TRBJ2-2,NA,TRBV16,TRBD2,CASSHPGLATGELFF,TGTGCCAGCAGCCATCCCGGACTAGCCACCGGGGAGCTGTTTTTT
TRBJ2-1,NA,TRBV9,NA,CASSPTEGLEYNEQFF,TGTGCCAGCAGTCCCACGGAGGGCCTGGAGTACAATGAGCAGTTCTTC
TRBJ2-1,NA,TRBV28,NA,CASSGGRSYNEQFF,TGTGCCAGCAGTGGAGGCCGCTCCTACAATGAGCAGTTCTTC
TRBJ1-1,NA,TRBV5-1,NA,CASSWAGTEAFF,TGCGCCAGCAGCTGGGCGGGCACTGAAGCTTTCTTT
TRBJ1-2,NA,TRBV9,NA,CASSVELNYGYTF,TGTGCCAGCAGCGTAGAGTTAAACTATGGCTACACCTTC
TRBJ2-7,NA,TRBV18,TRBD1,CASSPEDRSSYEQYF,TGTGCCAGCTCACCCGAGGACAGGAGCTCCTACGAGCAGTACTTC
TRBJ2-2,NA,TRBV28,NA,CASSMPSRGNTGELFF,TGTGCCAGCAGTATGCCCTCTCGGGGTAACACCGGGGAGCTGTTTTTT
TRBJ2-2,few,TRBV19,NA,CASSIPSNTGELFF,TGTGCCAGTAGTATTCCGAGCAATACCGGGGAGCTGTTTTTT
TRBJ1-1,NA,TRBV5-1,TRBD1,CASSARQGMNTEAFF,TGCGCCAGCAGCGCGAGACAGGGTATGAACACTGAAGCTTTCTTT
TRBJ2-7,NA,TRBV6-5,TRBD1,CASSYVGGTGFYEQYF,TGTGCCAGCAGTTACGTGGGCGGGACAGGGTTCTACGAGCAGTACTTC
TRBJ1-5,NA,TRBV9,TRBD1,CASSAGGADNQPQHF,TGTGCCAGCAGCGCAGGGGGCGCGGATAACCAGCCCCAGCATTTT
TRBJ2-2,NA,TRBV9,NA,CASSGNTGELFF,TGTGCCAGCAGCGGCAATACCGGGGAGCTGTTTTTT
TRBJ2-7,NA,TRBV27,NA,CASSLSEGYEQYF,TGTGCCAGCAGTTTATCGGAGGGCTACGAGCAGTACTTC
TRBJ2-1,NA,TRBV6-1,NA,CASSEGALGQFF,TGTGCCAGCAGTGAGGGTGCTCTGGGCCAGTTCTTC
TRBJ2-1,NA,TRBV28,TRBD2,CASSYSGRAVGEQFF,TGTGCCAGCAGCTATAGCGGGAGGGCCGTCGGTGAGCAGTTCTTC
TRBJ2-3,NA,TRBV14,NA,CASSQERHTDTQYF,TGTGCCAGCAGCCAAGAACGTCACACAGATACGCAGTATTTT
TRBJ1-5,once,TRBV16,NA,CASSQSGGISNQPQHF,TGTGCCAGCAGCCAATCTGGAGGCATTAGCAATCAGCCCCAGCATTTT
TRBJ2-1,NA,TRBV11-1,TRBD1,CASSLTSGGPYNEQFF,TGTGCCAGCAGCTTAACATCAGGGGGACCCTACAATGAGCAGTTCTTC
TRBJ2-7,NA,TRBV13,TRBD1,CASSLDRVRSDEQYF,TGTGCCAGCAGCCTAGACAGGGTCCGTAGCGACGAGCAGTACTTC